Presented here are 20 T cell receptor beta chains from one specimen sequenced in a study of molecular identifiers for immune sequencing clone quantification. TCRdb re-called the PCR reads through MiXCR, storing one row per CDR3 protein. The sample lists roughly 320,000 distinct CDR3 sequences, about a quarter seen once, with around 0.74% in the top ten. Sequenced material: naive CD8+ T cells from blood, with Jurkat cell RNA spiked in. Documented subset: FACS-sorted CD8+CD4-CCR7+CD45RA+ naive T cells. The source is a human donor in good health. Some libraries in this study had Jurkat cell RNA spiked in.

This rearrangement joins TRBV27 to TRBJ1-5; 7 bases agree with TRBD1. Germline lookup yields CDR1 MNHEY and CDR2 SMNVEV (reference sequence). This CDR3 has 15 residues. The ends lost 5 bases at V and 3 bases at J; junction bases unmatched: 7. This CDR3 is CASSSLTGTNQPQHF. The CDR3 DNA reads as TGTGCCAGCAGTAGCCTGACAGGGACCAATCAGCCCCAGCATTTT.

The chain joins TRBV28 to TRBJ2-7; D not resolved. V gave up 4 bases and J gave up 1 base, with 14 bases separating them. This CDR3 is 15 amino acids long. CDR1 MDHEN and CDR2 SYDVKM come from the germline V gene. The CDR3 DNA is TGTGCCAGCAGTTCGTCCGGGCCGCCTTCCTACGAGCAGTACTTC. It yields the protein CASSSSGPPSYEQYF.

This clonotype came up many times. The chain's CDR3 is CASSWDNTDTQYF. CDR3 nucleotides: TGTGCCAGCAGCTGGGACAACACAGATACGCAGTATTTT. The genes are TRBV7-2 and TRBJ2-3; tentative D call: TRBD1 (6 bases). This CDR3 contains 13 residues. The germline V and J ends were trimmed by 4 bases and 2 bases, with 7 bases remaining between them. The germline V gene has CDR1 SGHTA and CDR2 FQGNSA.

On this clonotype: A read error may explain this, as a much larger clone is one base away. The chain uses TRBV18 and TRBJ1-1, with D hard to call. The germline gives CDR1 KGHSH, CDR2 LQKENI. V lost 8 bases to trimming and J lost 6 bases, with 16 bases between them. This CDR3 is built from 13 residues. The CDR3 region has the DNA TGTGCCAGCGCAGATATGAGACATTCTGAAGCTTTCTTT. Translating it yields CASADMRHSEAFF.

Turning to this clonotype: This may arise from a read error, as a much more abundant clone is one base away. V usage is TRBV12-3 or TRBV12-4 and J usage is TRBJ1-4, with 7 positions matching TRBD1. V lost 8 bases and J lost 3; bases outside the gene matches: 9. CDR3 length: 15 residues. The CDR3 bases are TGTGCCAGCGGTTGGGGGACAGCGTCTAATGAAAAACTGTTTTTT. Translating gives CASGWGTASNEKLFF.

In this sample, this clonotype turned up a few times. CDR3 amino acids: CASSLGPTSGNTIYF. CDR3 DNA sequence: TGTGCCAGCAGCTTAGGCCCGACCTCTGGAAACACCATATATTTT. The chain couples TRBV7-9 to TRBJ1-3; unclear D gene. CDR3 length: 15 amino acids. Germline V lookup: CDR1 SEHNR, CDR2 FQNEAQ (reference sequence). Trimming removed 1 base at V and 0 bases at J, with 7 bases between.

This clonotype appeared a single time. This chain joins TRBV6-5 and TRBJ1-1; 10 bases line up with TRBD1. Germline trimming cut 4 bases from V and 6 bases from J; bases unmatched to any gene: 5. The CDR3 extends over 14 amino acids. Germline CDR1 reads MNHEY; CDR2 reads SVGAGI. The CDR3 here is CASSCGQGDAEAFF. In DNA form, the CDR3 reads TGTGCCAGCAGTTGCGGACAGGGGGACGCTGAAGCTTTCTTT.

Ten or more counts support this clonotype. The V and J genes are TRBV29-1 and TRBJ1-2, with 11 bases aligning to TRBD1. There are 14 residues in the CDR3. The germline CDR1 and CDR2 sequences are SQVTM and ANQGSEA. This CDR3 is CGGGTGGVGNGYTF. The CDR3 nucleotides are TGCGGAGGGGGGACAGGGGGAGTTGGAAATGGCTACACCTTC.

For this clonotype: This may be a read error, as it is one base from a much larger clone. The V and J genes are TRBV28 and TRBJ1-5; D is unresolved. The CDR3 is 14 residues long. CDR1 is MDHEN, CDR2 SYDVKM, per germline. The V end was cut by 5 bases, the J end by 0 bases, with 8 bases between. The CDR3 nucleotides read TGTGCCAGCAGTGGTCCCCATAGCAATCAGCCCCAGCATTTT. It encodes CASSGPHSNQPQHF.

CDR3 in DNA: TGTGCCAGCAGTTCCACTAAGGGTATCTACGAGCAGTACTTC. Residues: CASSSTKGIYEQYF. The J gene is TRBJ2-7, the V gene TRBV12-3 or TRBV12-4, with D hard to call. V was trimmed by 4 bases and J by 3 bases, leaving 13 bases between them. The CDR3 extends over 14 amino acids.

There are many counts of this clonotype. J is TRBJ1-1 and V is TRBV12-5; D is unclear. CDR1 is LGHNT, CDR2 FRNRAP, per germline. V was shortened by 3 bases and J by 1 base, with 9 bases between the two germline ends. CDR3 size: 14 residues. The CDR3 nucleotides read TGTGCTAGTGGTTTTTCCGTGCAGAACACTGAAGCTTTCTTT. Translated, it gives CASGFSVQNTEAFF.

This clonotype appeared a few times. The J gene is TRBJ2-3, the V gene TRBV27; 8 positions agree with TRBD1. The CDR3 length is 16 residues. Germline V gene lookup returns CDR1 MNHEY and CDR2 SMNVEV (reference sequence). V gave up 6 bases and J gave up 1 base; unmatched junction bases: 9. CDR3: CASSPQGVRGTDTQYF. The CDR3, as DNA: TGTGCCAGCAGCCCACAGGGGGTAAGGGGCACAGATACGCAGTATTTT.

Ten or more counts support this clonotype. The rearrangement joins TRBV2 to TRBJ1-5; a possible D gene is TRBD1 (5 bases). Germline V lookup: CDR1 SNHLY, CDR2 FYNNEI. V lost 5 bases and J lost 5, with 19 bases in between. The CDR3 has 16 amino acids. The CDR3 coding sequence is TGTGCCAGCAGTCAAATACCCGGGACGGAGTATCAGCCCCAGCATTTT. Amino acid sequence: CASSQIPGTEYQPQHF. Full variable domain (outside the CDR3, taken from reference TRBV2 and TRBJ1-5): EPEVTQTPSHQVTQMGQEVILRCVPISNHLYFYWYRQILGQKVEFLVSFYNNEISEKSEIFDDQFSVERPDGSNFTLKIRSTKLEDSAMYFCASSQIPGTEYQPQHFGDGTRLSIL.

At least ten counts were recorded for this clonotype. The rearrangement links TRBV3-1 to TRBJ2-7; 7 nucleotides align to TRBD2. This CDR3 comprises 16 residues. The germline V gene has CDR1 LGHDT and CDR2 YNNKEL (reference sequence). The junction had 11 bases not matched to a gene; V was cut back by 4 bases and J by 2 bases. CDR3 nucleotide sequence: TGTGCCAGCAGCCCCGAAGGAAGGGAGGGGACCTACGAGCAGTACTTC. This codes for CASSPEGREGTYEQYF.

In this sample, this clonotype turned up a few times. The rearrangement links TRBV7-6 to TRBJ1-3; 7 bases are shared with TRBD1. The CDR3 is made up of 15 amino acids. V was clipped by 3 bases and J by 0 bases; unmatched bases: 2. Germline values: CDR1 SGHVS, CDR2 FNYEAQ. In nucleotides, the CDR3 is TGTGCCAGCAGCTTGGGGACAGACTCTGGAAACACCATATATTTT. Translated, it gives CASSLGTDSGNTIYF. The complete variable domain, with remaining parts taken from reference TRBV7-6 and TRBJ1-3, reads GAGVSQSPRYKVTKRGQDVALRCDPISGHVSLYWYRQALGQGPEFLTYFNYEAQQDKSGLPNDRFSAERPEGSISTLTIQRTEQRDSAMYRCASSLGTDSGNTIYFGEGSWLTVV.

The genes are TRBV6-2 or TRBV6-3 and TRBJ1-2; TRBD1 might be the D (6 bases). Between the trimmed V and J ends, which lost 2 bases and 3 bases, there was a span of 10 bases. CDR1 is MNHEY, CDR2 SVGEGT, per germline. The CDR3 length is 14 residues. CDR3 residues: CASSYVGQYYGYTF. The CDR3 DNA reads as TGTGCCAGCAGTTACGTTGGACAGTACTATGGCTACACCTTC.

At least ten counts were recorded for this clonotype. V and J are TRBV30 and TRBJ1-1; unclear D gene. The CDR3 contains 12 residues. V lost 4 bases and J 0 bases, leaving 6 bases between the germline ends. In germline, CDR1 is GTSNPN, CDR2 SVGIG (reference sequence). CDR3 nucleotide sequence: TGTGCCTGGACAGAAGTGAACACTGAAGCTTTCTTT. This sequence encodes CAWTEVNTEAFF.

This clonotype turned up a few times. This could be a read error, since a much larger clone is one nucleotide away. The chain has TRBV7-9 and TRBJ2-3; 8 bases align to TRBD1. The CDR3 consists of 19 residues. Germline CDR1 reads SEHNR; CDR2 reads FQNEAQ (reference sequence). Trimming at V came to 4 bases and at J to 3 bases, leaving 18 bases not matched to a gene. CDR3 in DNA: TGTGCCAGCAGCTCTTTAACCACCCGGACAGGGTCTCAAACAGATACGCAGTATTTT. Amino acids: CASSSLTTRTGSQTDTQYF. The variable domain in full, with the rest retrieved from reference TRBV7-9 and TRBJ2-3, is DTGVSQNPRHKITKRGQNVTFRCDPISEHNRLYWYRQTLGQGPEFLTYFQNEAQLEKSRLLSDRFSAERPKGSFSTLEIQRTEQGDSAMYLCASSSLTTRTGSQTDTQYFGPGTRLTVL.

The chain recombines TRBV6-4 with TRBJ2-3, with D maybe TRBD1 (5 bases). The V gene's germline CDR1 is MRHNA and CDR2 SNTAGT. Trimming took 9 bases from V and 2 from J, leaving 18 bases between them. CDR3 length: 15 residues. Here the CDR3 DNA reads TGTGCCAGTCACACATCCAGGGATCACACAGATACGCAGTATTTT. Amino acids: CASHTSRDHTDTQYF.

This chain joins TRBV12-3 or TRBV12-4 and TRBJ2-5; 12 bases are shared with TRBD2. Trimming removed 0 bases from V and 2 bases from J; junction bases left unmatched: 7. The CDR3 sequence is 18 residues long. CDR3 in DNA: TGTGCCAGCAGTTTAGCCTCAATACTAGCGGGGGGTCAAGAGACCCAGTACTTC. Encoded protein: CASSLASILAGGQETQYF.